Presented here are 13 T cell receptor beta chains from one specimen sequenced in a study of cytomegalovirus exposure and HLA in healthy donors. 13 Jbeta primers and 60 Vbeta primers were used for the PCR. Here immunoSEQ multiplex PCR was the method, and the copy in TCRdb shows in-frame clones only, minus some. Among 150,000 to 200,000 clones listed, 65% to 85% were seen once. The sequencing sample was made of PBMCs. Every receptor here comes from a woman in her twenties or thirties in good health and CMV-seropositive.

V usage is TRBV5-1 and J usage is TRBJ2-5, with 7 bases aligning to TRBD1. V lost 0 bases, J lost 6 bases, and 2 bases stayed unmatched. Looked up from germline, CDR1 is SGHRS and CDR2 is YFSETQ. The CDR3 runs 13 residues. CDR3 protein: CASSLEGQKTQYF. Written as DNA, the CDR3 is TGCGCCAGCAGCTTGGAGGGACAGAAGACCCAGTACTTC.

This clone was counted a single time. J is TRBJ2-1 and V is TRBV5-6; D gene ambiguous. CDR1 and CDR2 (germline): SGHDT, YYEEEE. There are 11 residues in the CDR3. Deletions cut 4 bases from V and 10 bases from J, with 9 bases between. The chain's CDR3 is CASSLRQEQFF. The CDR3 DNA is TGTGCCAGCAGCCTCCGACAAGAGCAGTTCTTC.

The chain uses TRBV4-1 and TRBJ2-2; a weak D match, TRBD2 (5 bases). Germline CDR1 MGHRA, CDR2 YSYEKL. V was pared by 2 bases and J by 6 bases, with 10 bases between. There are 14 residues in the CDR3. The chain's CDR3 is CASSQTGLSGELFF. The CDR3, as DNA: TGCGCCAGCAGCCAAACGGGATTGTCCGGGGAGCTGTTTTTT.

This rearrangement joins TRBV11-2 to TRBJ1-1; D may be TRBD1 (6 bases). Trimming took off 5 bases at V and 2 bases at J, with 12 bases between the two ends. This CDR3 region has 14 residues. CDR1 and CDR2 from the germline V gene are SGHAT and FQNNGV. DNA of the CDR3: TGTGCCAGCAGCCCACAGGGAATTAACACTGAAGCTTTCTTT. Its protein is CASSPQGINTEAFF.

This chain uses TRBV11-2 with TRBJ2-7; TRBD1 matches at 11 bases. The V and J ends lost 4 bases and 7 bases, in that order; junction bases with no gene match: 9. Germline CDR1 is SGHAT and CDR2 is FQNNGV. CDR3 length: 15 amino acids. CDR3: CASSSVTGTGGEQYF. The CDR3 DNA reads TGTGCCAGCAGCTCCGTAACCGGGACAGGGGGTGAGCAGTACTTC.

This rearrangement joins TRBV7-9 to TRBJ1-6; no reliable D call. Trimming shortened V by 3 bases and J by 10 bases, and 13 bases separated the two germline ends. The germline V gene encodes CDR1 SEHNR and CDR2 FQNEAQ (reference sequence). The CDR3 consists of 14 residues. The CDR3 here is CASSFPGVQSPLHF. The CDR3 coding sequence is TGTGCCAGCAGCTTCCCGGGAGTTCAGTCACCCCTCCACTTT.

In this sample, this clone turned up a few times. This chain connects TRBV2 to TRBJ2-7; D perhaps matches TRBD1 (6 bases). The CDR3 is 14 residues long. The V and J ends lost 4 bases and 2 bases respectively, with 12 bases between them. Germline V gene lookup returns CDR1 SNHLY and CDR2 FYNNEI. CDR3 DNA sequence: TGTGCCAGCAGTGGGACAGACCCTACCTACGAGCAGTACTTC. The encoded protein is CASSGTDPTYEQYF.

The chain has TRBV5-1 and TRBJ1-5; 8 bases align to TRBD1. V lost 0 bases and J lost 4; bases outside the gene matches: 6. Germline-derived CDR1 and CDR2 are SGHRS and YFSETQ. The CDR3 has 16 residues. The CDR3 protein is CASSLGDRFPNQPQHF. The DNA of the CDR3 is TGCGCCAGCAGCTTGGGGGACAGGTTTCCTAATCAGCCCCAGCATTTT.

The chain links TRBV6-1 to TRBJ1-2; 7 bases line up with TRBD1. After removal of 6 bases from V and 4 bases from J, the junction contained 2 bases not matched to a gene. CDR1 MNHNS and CDR2 SASEGT come from the germline V gene. The CDR3 extends over 12 amino acids. The CDR3 here is CASRGQLYGYTF. The DNA for the CDR3 is TGTGCCAGCAGGGGACAGCTCTATGGCTACACCTTC.

The rearrangement uses TRBV5-4 and TRBJ1-1; D is unresolved. The CDR3 runs to 16 residues. The germline gives CDR1 SGHNT, CDR2 YYREEE (reference sequence). Between the trimmed V and J ends, which lost 5 bases and 1 base, there was a span of 18 bases. The CDR3 region has the DNA TGTGCCAGCAGTTTTAAACCTGCAACGGGGAACACTGAAGCTTTCTTT. It is translated as CASSFKPATGNTEAFF.

The J gene is TRBJ2-7, the V gene TRBV7-3; TRBD1 aligns across 7 bases. The CDR3 is made up of 15 amino acids. The junction had 10 bases not matched to a gene; V was cut back by 5 bases and J by 3 bases. Per the germline V gene, CDR1 is SGHTA and CDR2 is FQGTGA. The CDR3 region is CASSRRQGIFYEQYF. DNA of the CDR3: TGTGCCAGCAGCCGGCGACAGGGTATATTCTACGAGCAGTACTTC.

This chain links TRBV9 with TRBJ1-1, with TRBD1 identical over 7 bases. CDR3 length: 15 residues. Germline assignment: CDR1 SGDLS and CDR2 YYNGEE. J was trimmed by 2 bases and V by 4 bases; bases with no gene match: 8. CDR3 region: CASSLKGQTNTEAFF. CDR3 coding DNA: TGTGCCAGCAGCCTTAAGGGACAGACCAACACTGAAGCTTTCTTT.

The count of this clone is one. V and J are TRBV2 and TRBJ2-7; 9 bases fit TRBD2. CDR3 length: 13 amino acids. Looked up from germline, CDR1 is SNHLY and CDR2 is FYNNEI. Unmatched junction bases numbered 4, after V lost 8 bases and J lost 2 bases. CDR3 sequence: CASASGVTYEQYF. The CDR3 coding sequence is TGTGCCAGCGCTAGCGGGGTTACCTACGAGCAGTACTTC.